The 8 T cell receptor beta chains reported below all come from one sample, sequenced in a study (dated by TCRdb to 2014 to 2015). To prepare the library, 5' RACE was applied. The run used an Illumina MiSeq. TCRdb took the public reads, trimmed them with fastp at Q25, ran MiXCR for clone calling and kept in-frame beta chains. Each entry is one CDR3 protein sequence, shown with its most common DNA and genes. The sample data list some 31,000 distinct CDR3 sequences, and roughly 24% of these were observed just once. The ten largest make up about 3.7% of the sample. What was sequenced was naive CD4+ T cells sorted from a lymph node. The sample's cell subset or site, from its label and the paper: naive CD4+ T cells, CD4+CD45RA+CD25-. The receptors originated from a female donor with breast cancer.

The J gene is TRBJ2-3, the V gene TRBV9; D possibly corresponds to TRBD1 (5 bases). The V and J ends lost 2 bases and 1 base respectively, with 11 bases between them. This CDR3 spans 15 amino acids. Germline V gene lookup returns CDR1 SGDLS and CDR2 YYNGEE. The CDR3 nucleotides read TGTGCCAGCAGCGTCCAGGGCATTCGCACAGATACGCAGTATTTT. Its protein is CASSVQGIRTDTQYF.

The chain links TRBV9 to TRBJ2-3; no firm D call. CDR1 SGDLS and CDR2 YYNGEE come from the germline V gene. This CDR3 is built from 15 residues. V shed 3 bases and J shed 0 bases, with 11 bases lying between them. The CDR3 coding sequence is TGTGCCAGCAGCGGACCCGCCGGTAGCACAGATACGCAGTATTTT. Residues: CASSGPAGSTDTQYF.

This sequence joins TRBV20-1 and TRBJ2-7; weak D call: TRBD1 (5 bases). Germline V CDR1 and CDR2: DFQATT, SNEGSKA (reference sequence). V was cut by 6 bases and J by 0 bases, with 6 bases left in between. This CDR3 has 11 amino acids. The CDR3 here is CSADSSYEQYF. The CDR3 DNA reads TGCAGTGCAGACAGCTCCTACGAGCAGTACTTC.

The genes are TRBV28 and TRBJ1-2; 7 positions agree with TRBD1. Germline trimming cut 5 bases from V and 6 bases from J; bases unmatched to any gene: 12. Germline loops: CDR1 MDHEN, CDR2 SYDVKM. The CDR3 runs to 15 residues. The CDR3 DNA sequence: TGTGCCAGCAGTCTCCCGTGGACAGGCGATGATGGCTACACCTTC. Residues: CASSLPWTGDDGYTF.

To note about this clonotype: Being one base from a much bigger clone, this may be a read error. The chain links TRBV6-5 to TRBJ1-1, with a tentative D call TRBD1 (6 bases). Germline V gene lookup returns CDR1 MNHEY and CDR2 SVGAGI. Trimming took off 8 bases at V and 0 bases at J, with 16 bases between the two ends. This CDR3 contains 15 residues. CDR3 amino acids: CASGRYGTLNTEAFF. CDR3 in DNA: TGTGCCAGCGGCCGCTATGGGACACTGAACACTGAAGCTTTCTTT.

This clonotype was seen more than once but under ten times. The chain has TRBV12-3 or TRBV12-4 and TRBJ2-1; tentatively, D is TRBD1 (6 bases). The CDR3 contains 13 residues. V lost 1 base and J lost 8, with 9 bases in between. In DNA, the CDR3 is TGTGCCAGCAGTTTAGTCAGGGGCGATGAGCAGTTCTTC. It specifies CASSLVRGDEQFF.

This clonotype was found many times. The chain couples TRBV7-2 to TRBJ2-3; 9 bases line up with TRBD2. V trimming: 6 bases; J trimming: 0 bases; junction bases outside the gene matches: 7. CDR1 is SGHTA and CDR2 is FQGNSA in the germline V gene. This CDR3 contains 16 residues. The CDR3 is CASSDSGGLSTDTQYF. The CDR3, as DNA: TGTGCCAGCAGTGACAGCGGGGGGCTCAGCACAGATACGCAGTATTTT.

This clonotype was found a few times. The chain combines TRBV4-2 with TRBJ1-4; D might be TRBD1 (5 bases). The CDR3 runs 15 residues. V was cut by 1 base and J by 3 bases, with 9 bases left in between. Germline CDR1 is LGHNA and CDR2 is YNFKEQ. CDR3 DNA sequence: TGTGCCAGCAGCCAAGCTCAGGGACCTAATGAAAAACTGTTTTTT. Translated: CASSQAQGPNEKLFF.